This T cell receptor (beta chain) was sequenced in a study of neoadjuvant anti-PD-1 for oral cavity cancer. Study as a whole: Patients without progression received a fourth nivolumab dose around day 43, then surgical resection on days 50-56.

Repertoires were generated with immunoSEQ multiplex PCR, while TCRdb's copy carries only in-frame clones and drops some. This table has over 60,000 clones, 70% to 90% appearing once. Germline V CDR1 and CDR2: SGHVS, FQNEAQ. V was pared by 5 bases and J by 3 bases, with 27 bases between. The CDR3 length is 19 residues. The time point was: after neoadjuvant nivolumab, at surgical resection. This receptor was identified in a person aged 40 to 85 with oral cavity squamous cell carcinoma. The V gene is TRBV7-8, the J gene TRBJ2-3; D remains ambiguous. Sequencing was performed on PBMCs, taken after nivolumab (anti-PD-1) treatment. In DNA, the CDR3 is TGTGCCAGCAGCCCCGGTCGGGTGTGGGCAGGTGGCATGACAGATACGCAGTATTTT. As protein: CASSPGRVWAGGMTDTQYF. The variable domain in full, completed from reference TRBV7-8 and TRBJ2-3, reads GAGVSQSPRYKVAKRGQDVALRCDPISGHVSLFWYQQALGQGPEFLTYFQNEAQLDKSGLPSDRFFAERPEGSVSTLKIQRTQQEDSAVYLCASSPGRVWAGGMTDTQYFGPGTRLTVL.